These 5 T cell receptor beta chains were all obtained from the same sample, sequenced in a study of identifying expanded T cells in peripheral blood. The protocol was immunoSEQ multiplex PCR, while the TCRdb copy is restricted to in-frame clones and leaves out a portion. The data show 100,000 to 150,000 clones, about four fifths seen once. The sample taken for sequencing was blood. These TCRs come from a person aged 18 to 69 in good health.

The rearrangement joins TRBV29-1 to TRBJ1-1, with a tentative D call TRBD1 (6 bases). This CDR3 is 14 amino acids long. V lost 6 bases and J lost 1, with 15 bases in between. The V gene's germline CDR1 is SQVTM and CDR2 ANQGSEA. The chain's CDR3 is CSVQRDTRNTEAFF. The CDR3 DNA reads TGCAGCGTCCAAAGGGACACGCGGAACACTGAAGCTTTCTTT. Looking up the rest from reference TRBV29-1 and TRBJ1-1 gives the full variable domain: SAVISQKPSRDICQRGTSLTIQCQVDSQVTMMFWYRQQPGQSLTLIATANQGSEATYESGFVIDKFPISRPNLTFSTLTVSNMSPEDSSIYLCSVQRDTRNTEAFFGQGTRLTVV.

V is TRBV14 and J is TRBJ1-3, with D tentatively TRBD1 (5 bases). V lost 3 bases and J lost 0, with 12 bases in between. Germline loops: CDR1 SGHDN, CDR2 FVKESK. The CDR3 is 16 amino acids. CDR3 amino acids: CASSHPPGHSGNTIYF. DNA of the CDR3: TGTGCCAGCAGCCACCCGCCGGGGCACTCTGGAAACACCATATATTTT.

This sequence joins TRBV18 and TRBJ1-1; 7 nucleotides match TRBD1. CDR3 length equals 13 residues. Germline assignment: CDR1 KGHSH and CDR2 LQKENI. V was pared by 5 bases and J by 4 bases, with 4 bases of the junction left unmatched. In DNA form, the CDR3 reads TGTGCCAGCTCATCCCAGGGGGGCACTGAAGCTTTCTTT. This encodes CASSSQGGTEAFF.

The chain recombines TRBV2 with TRBJ2-1, with D perhaps matching TRBD1 or TRBD2 (5 bases each). Trimming took 4 bases from V and 9 from J, leaving 16 bases between them. From germline, CDR1 is SNHLY and CDR2 FYNNEI. There are 14 residues in the CDR3. The CDR3 sequence is CASSVRAGAGEQFF. CDR3 sequence (DNA): TGTGCCAGCAGTGTTCGCGCCGGGGCGGGTGAGCAGTTCTTC.

The chain carries TRBV4-3 and TRBJ1-6, with D tentatively TRBD1 (6 bases). CDR3 length equals 14 residues. V shed 5 bases and J shed 5 bases, with 10 bases lying between them. Germline-derived CDR1 and CDR2 are LGHNA and YSLEER. CDR3 amino acids: CASSAGAHNSPLHF. DNA for the CDR3: TGCGCCAGCAGCGCAGGGGCCCATAATTCACCCCTCCACTTT.